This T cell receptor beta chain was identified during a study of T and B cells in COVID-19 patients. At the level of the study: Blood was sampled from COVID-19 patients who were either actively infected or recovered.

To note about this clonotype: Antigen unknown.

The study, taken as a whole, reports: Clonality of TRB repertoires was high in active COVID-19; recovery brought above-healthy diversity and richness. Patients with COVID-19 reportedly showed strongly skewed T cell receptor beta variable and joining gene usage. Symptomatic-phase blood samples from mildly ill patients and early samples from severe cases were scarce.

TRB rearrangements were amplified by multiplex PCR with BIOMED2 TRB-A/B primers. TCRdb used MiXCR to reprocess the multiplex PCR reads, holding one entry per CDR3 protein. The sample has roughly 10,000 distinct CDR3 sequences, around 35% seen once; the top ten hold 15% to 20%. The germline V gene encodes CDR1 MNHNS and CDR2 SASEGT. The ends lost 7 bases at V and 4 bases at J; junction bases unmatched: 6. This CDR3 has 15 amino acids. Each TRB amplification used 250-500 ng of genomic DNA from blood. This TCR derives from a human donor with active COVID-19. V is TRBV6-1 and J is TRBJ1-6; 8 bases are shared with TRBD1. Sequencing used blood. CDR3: CASTRQGFYNSPLHF. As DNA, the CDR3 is TGTGCCAGCACCAGACAGGGGTTTTATAATTCACCCCTCCACTTT.